This T cell receptor beta chain was documented in a study of PD-1 blockade in classical Hodgkin lymphoma. TCRdb's table, derived via immunoSEQ multiplex PCR, lists solely in-frame clones and lacks some. The sample has roughly 25,000 clones; 65% to 85% are singletons. The CDR3 extends over 15 amino acids. The ends lost 7 bases at V and 6 bases at J; junction bases unmatched: 10. Germline V gene data show CDR1 as LNHDA and CDR2 as SQIVND (reference sequence). With respect to this clone: The antigen remains unidentified.

Study results and caveats: Why the repertoires differ is still unclear, perhaps disease activity or prior therapy. Complete responders had baseline diversity similar to newly diagnosed patients. Reported findings placed baseline TCR diversity lower in newly diagnosed patients (compared with healthy donors).

Exposure to brentuximab vedotin varied, and each patient had relapsed following autologous stem cell transplantation. It was by magnetic negative selection that CD4+ T cells were purified from thawed PBMCs. The TCR was taken from a human donor with classical Hodgkin lymphoma. The sequenced sample was CD4+ T cells from blood, obtained at baseline. The chain couples TRBV19 to TRBJ1-5; TRBD1 aligns across 9 bases. Written as DNA, the CDR3 is TGTGCCAGTAAAGTGGGGGGACAGGGATCTCAGCCCCAGCATTTT. Translated: CASKVGGQGSQPQHF.